The TCR beta chain described here comes from a study of blood T cell repertoires in COVID-19 (dated by TCRdb to the early 2020s). Regarding the study in general: Samples covering the acute and convalescent phases of COVID-19 were provided by collaborators in the United States, Italy and Spain. Deeply sampled blood TCRbeta repertoires from subjects exposed to, actively infected with, or recovered from COVID-19 were included in the dataset. The samples were drawn from two sources: the first 160 participants of the ongoing ImmuneRACE study, and some 1,300 subjects contributed by 6 global collaborators. The material from the prospective study consisted of cDNA or gDNA derived from T cells, B-cell-depleted T cells, or PBMCs. The repertoires were released in a freely available public database meant as a resource for research on the immune response to SARS-CoV-2. HLA class I and class II types, where available, came from metadata supplied by the sample provider rather than from assay-based typing. Nearly every sample came with metadata listing a de-identified subject ID, COVID-19 status, age in years and sex. The investigation overall reported the following: How much clinical and demographic metadata was included differed by source and by participant, and the metadata was provided uncurated.

CDR1 and CDR2 are drawn from the germline V gene: SGHDT, YYEEEE. Including the terminal cysteine and phenylalanine, the CDR3 comprises 14 residues. Only the CDR3 DNA is retained, 42 bases long and in frame from the first base. The junction shows trimming of 4 bases on V and 5 bases on J, and the gene matches do not reach 5 bases of it. To note about this clone: No cognate antigen has been identified for it. Within one base of it there is no much larger clone, and no base qualities were kept.

TCRbeta CDR3 regions were amplified from genomic DNA using the immunoSEQ Assay, a bias-controlled multiplex PCR. Processing in the source paper ran as follows. Nucleated cell counts per sample were estimated from amplification of reference gene primers within the assay. Sequence reads were collapsed and filtered to measure the absolute abundance of every unique TCRbeta CDR3 rearrangement. For each sample, productive Simpson clonality was calculated as the square root of Simpson's diversity index over productive rearrangements. Here the immuneACCESS table is served through TCRdb, limited to in-frame sequences with V and J called. Missing clones are a known gap in these copies; in checked studies unresolved V genes cover under half, and the rest lacks a known reason. That table furnishes V, J and clone size, whereas the DNA furnished D and trimming. Within this sample are some 89,000 clones, with about 80% of them counted one time only. The ten top clones hold roughly 6.6% of the sample.

Collaborating institutions collected whole blood in K2EDTA tubes following their own protocols. Collaborator samples were shipped for TCRbeta analysis as frozen whole blood, isolated PBMCs, or DNA extracted from either sample type. The sequence links TRBV5-6 to TRBJ1-2; 10 middle bases align to TRBD1. The receptor was isolated from a man aged 65 to 85 with acute or convalescent COVID-19. The sequenced material came from peripheral blood. The CDR3 corresponds to CASSPTGGRYGYTF. The bases are TGTGCCAGCAGCCCGACAGGGGGCCGATATGGCTACACCTTC.